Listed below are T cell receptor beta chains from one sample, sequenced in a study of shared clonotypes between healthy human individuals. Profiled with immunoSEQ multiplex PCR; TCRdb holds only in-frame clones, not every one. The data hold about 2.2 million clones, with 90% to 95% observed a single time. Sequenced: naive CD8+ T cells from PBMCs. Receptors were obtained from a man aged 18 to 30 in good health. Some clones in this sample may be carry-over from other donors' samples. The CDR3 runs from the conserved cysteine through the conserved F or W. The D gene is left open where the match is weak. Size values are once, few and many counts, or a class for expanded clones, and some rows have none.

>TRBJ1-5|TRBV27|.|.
CASSPLVGAGVPQHF
TGTGCCAGCAGCCCCCTGGTCGGGGCGGGGGTGCCCCAGCATTTT
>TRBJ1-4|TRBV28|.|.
CASGGLFATNEKLFF
TGTGCCAGCGGTGGACTTTTTGCAACTAATGAAAAACTGTTTTTT
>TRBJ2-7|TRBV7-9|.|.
CASSLAHGYEQYF
TGTGCCAGCAGCTTAGCGCACGGTTACGAGCAGTACTTC
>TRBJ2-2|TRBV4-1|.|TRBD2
CASSHPGLAGVSNTGELFF
TGCGCCAGCAGCCACCCCGGGCTAGCGGGAGTCTCGAACACCGGGGAGCTGTTTTTT
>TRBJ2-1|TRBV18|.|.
CASSPLDSATYNEQFF
TGTGCCAGCTCGCCCCTTGATAGCGCAACCTACAATGAGCAGTTCTTC
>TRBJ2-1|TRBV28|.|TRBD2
CAPSAGGYNEQFF
TGTGCCCCCAGCGCGGGAGGTTACAATGAGCAGTTCTTC
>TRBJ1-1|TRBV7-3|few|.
CASSLEGREFFF
TGTGCCAGCAGCTTGGAAGGCAGGGAGTTTTTCTTT
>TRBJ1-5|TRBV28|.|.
CASSPLGNQPQHF
TGTGCCAGCAGCCCGCTGGGCAATCAGCCCCAGCATTTT
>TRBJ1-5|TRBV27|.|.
CASSSRAADQPQHF
TGTGCCAGCAGTTCCAGGGCCGCGGATCAGCCCCAGCATTTT
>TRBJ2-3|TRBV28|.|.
CASSFDATQYF
TGTGCCAGCAGTTTTGACGCTACGCAGTATTTT
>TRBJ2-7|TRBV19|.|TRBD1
CASSKDRYRPGTHAEQYF
TGTGCCAGTAGCAAGGACAGGTACCGTCCAGGTACCCACGCGGAGCAGTACTTC
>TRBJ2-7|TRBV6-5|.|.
CASSYGQGQYF
TGTGCCAGCAGTTACGGACAAGGACAGTACTTC
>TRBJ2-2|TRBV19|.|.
CASSETALNTGELFF
TGTGCCAGTAGTGAGACAGCATTAAACACCGGGGAGCTGTTTTTT
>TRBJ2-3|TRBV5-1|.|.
CASSLAGGTDTQYF
TGCGCCAGCAGCTTGGCGGGGGGCACAGATACGCAGTATTTT
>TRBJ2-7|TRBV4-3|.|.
CASSQGSGGAYEQYF
TGCGCCAGCAGCCAGGGGTCAGGCGGAGCGTACGAGCAGTACTTC
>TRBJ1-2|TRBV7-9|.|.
CASSPDSFGYTF
TGTGCCAGCAGCCCGGACAGTTTCGGCTACACCTTC
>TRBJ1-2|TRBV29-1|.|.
CSVRGSEGYTF
TGCAGCGTAAGGGGGTCTGAGGGCTACACCTTC
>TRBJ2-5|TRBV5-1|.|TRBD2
CASSFEGGVKETQYF
TGCGCCAGCAGCTTCGAGGGAGGGGTGAAGGAGACCCAGTACTTC
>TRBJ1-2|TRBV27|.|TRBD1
CASSTGTGGGYGYTF
TGTGCCAGCAGTACTGGGACAGGGGGAGGCTATGGCTACACCTTC
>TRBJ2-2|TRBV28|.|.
CASSFFQGNTGELFF
TGTGCCAGCAGTTTTTTCCAGGGGAACACCGGGGAGCTGTTTTTT
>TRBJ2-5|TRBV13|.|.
CASSLVPGEKEETQYF
TGTGCCAGCAGCTTAGTTCCGGGAGAGAAGGAAGAGACCCAGTACTTC
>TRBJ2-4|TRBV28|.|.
CASSTIRQGGAKNIQYF
TGTGCCAGCAGCACTATTCGGCAGGGGGGAGCCAAAAACATTCAGTACTTC
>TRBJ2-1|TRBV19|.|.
CASTRGIGSSNEQFF
TGTGCCAGTACCAGGGGAATCGGGAGTAGTAATGAGCAGTTCTTC
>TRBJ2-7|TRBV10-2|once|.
CASSGGQFYEQYF
TGCGCCAGCAGTGGAGGACAGTTCTACGAGCAGTACTTC
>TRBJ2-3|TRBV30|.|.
CAWSKYGGTDTQYF
TGTGCCTGGAGTAAATATGGCGGCACAGATACGCAGTATTTT
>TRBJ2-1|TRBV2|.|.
CASSERGVTILGNEQFF
TGTGCCAGCAGTGAACGAGGTGTGACTATACTGGGCAATGAGCAGTTCTTC
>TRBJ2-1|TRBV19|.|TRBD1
CASSVWTGPNNEQFF
TGTGCCAGTAGTGTGTGGACAGGGCCAAACAATGAGCAGTTCTTC
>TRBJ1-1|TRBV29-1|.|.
CSTPGGVSGAFF
TGCAGCACCCCTGGAGGAGTTAGTGGAGCTTTCTTT
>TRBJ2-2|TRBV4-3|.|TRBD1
CASSQDLRQGPDGELFF
TGCGCCAGCAGCCAAGATCTCCGACAGGGGCCGGACGGGGAGCTGTTTTTT
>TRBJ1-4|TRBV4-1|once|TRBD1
CASSRKTGELGTYEKLFF
TGCGCCAGCAGCCGCAAAACAGGGGAACTCGGGACCTATGAAAAACTGTTTTTT
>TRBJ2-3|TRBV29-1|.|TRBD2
CSVTTSGITDTQYF
TGCAGCGTCACGACTAGCGGGATAACAGATACGCAGTATTTT
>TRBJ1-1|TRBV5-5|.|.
CASSRERPEAFF
TGTGCCAGCAGCCGCGAGAGACCTGAAGCTTTCTTT
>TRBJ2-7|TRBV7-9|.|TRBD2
CASSSTTSATYEQYF
TGTGCCAGCAGCTCCACGACTAGCGCTACCTACGAGCAGTACTTC
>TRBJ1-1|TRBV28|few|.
CASTRTRGGAEAFF
TGTGCCAGCACACGCACCCGCGGGGGTGCTGAAGCTTTCTTT
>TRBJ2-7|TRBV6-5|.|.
CASSYGSGEQYF
TGTGCCAGCAGTTACGGGTCTGGCGAGCAGTACTTC
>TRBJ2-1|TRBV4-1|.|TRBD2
CASSQARIAGGAYNEQFF
TGCGCCAGCAGCCAAGCGCGAATAGCGGGGGGGGCCTACAATGAGCAGTTCTTC
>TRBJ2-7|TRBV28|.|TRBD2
CASTIGEGLAGEGHF
TGTGCCAGCACCATTGGGGAGGGACTAGCGGGCGAAGGGCACTTC
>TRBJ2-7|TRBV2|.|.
CASSEEGQEEYF
TGTGCCAGCAGCGAGGAGGGGCAAGAGGAGTACTTC
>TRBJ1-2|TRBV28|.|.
CASCLRGGSHYGYTF
TGTGCCAGCTGCCTTCGGGGAGGCTCACACTATGGCTACACCTTC
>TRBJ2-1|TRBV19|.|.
CASSMAGWNEQFF
TGTGCCAGTAGTATGGCAGGGTGGAATGAGCAGTTCTTC
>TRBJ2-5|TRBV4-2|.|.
CASSQGFSNPLHF
TGTGCCAGCAGCCAAGGTTTTAGCAACCCATTACACTTC
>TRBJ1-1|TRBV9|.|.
CASSHNSPNPNTEAFF
TGTGCCAGCAGCCATAATTCGCCAAACCCGAACACTGAAGCTTTCTTT
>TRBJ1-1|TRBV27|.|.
CASSLSPGTEAFF
TGTGCCAGCAGTTTATCTCCCGGGACTGAAGCTTTCTTT
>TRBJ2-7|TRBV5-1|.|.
CASSLALVFQGSEQYF
TGCGCCAGCAGCTTGGCCCTCGTGTTTCAGGGATCCGAGCAGTACTTC
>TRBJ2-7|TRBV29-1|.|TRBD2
CSVGGLAGGSRYEQYF
TGCAGCGTTGGAGGTCTAGCGGGAGGATCCCGCTACGAGCAGTACTTC
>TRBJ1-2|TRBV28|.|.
CASSPLDLDGYTF
TGTGCCAGCAGTCCACTGGATCTGGATGGCTACACCTTC
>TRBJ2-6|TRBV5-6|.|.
CASSFSSGANVLTF
TGTGCCAGCAGCTTTTCATCTGGGGCCAACGTCCTGACTTTC
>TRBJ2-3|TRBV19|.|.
CASGDSRWNTDTQYF
TGTGCCAGTGGGGACTCCCGTTGGAACACAGATACGCAGTATTTT
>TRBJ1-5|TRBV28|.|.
CASSPDWDGGYQPQHF
TGTGCCAGCAGTCCCGACTGGGACGGTGGTTATCAGCCCCAGCATTTT
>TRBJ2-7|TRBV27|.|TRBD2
CATRPGLGYEQYF
TGTGCCACCAGGCCGGGACTAGGCTACGAGCAGTACTTC
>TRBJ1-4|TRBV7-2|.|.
CASSAGTFATNEKLFF
TGTGCCAGCAGCGCCGGGACTTTTGCAACTAATGAAAAACTGTTTTTT